The rows below give T cell receptor beta chains drawn from one sample of a study of CD8 T cells in ankylosing spondylitis. Using its own MiXCR run on the 5' RACE reads, TCRdb lists one record per CDR3 protein. Seen here are about 360,000 distinct CDR3 sequences, roughly 14% observed once, and the top ten hold about 1%. The material sequenced was blood, either unsorted or a sorted T cell fraction (not recorded which). These receptors all stem from a male donor with ankylosing spondylitis or in good health (not recorded which). CDR3s include the opening cysteine and the closing phenylalanine or tryptophan. The order of the fields is CDR3 length, D gene, V gene, J gene, clone size, CDR3 DNA, CDR3 protein. A D gene is named only where the DNA matches it firmly. Clone size appears in some rows only: once, few, many, or a class for an expanded clone.

15	-	TRBV5-5	TRBJ2-3	-	TGTGCCAGCACCCCTGGGTGGGCGATATCAGATACGCAGTATTTT	CASTPGWAISDTQYF
12	-	TRBV6-2/TRBV6-3	TRBJ1-2	-	TGTGCCGGATCTCCAGGGAACTATGGCTACACCTTC	CAGSPGNYGYTF
11	-	TRBV15	TRBJ2-1	few	TGTGCCACCAGCCTTCTAAATGAGCAGTTCTTC	CATSLLNEQFF
15	TRBD2	TRBV12-3/TRBV12-4	TRBJ2-3	few	TGTGCCAGCAGTTTTAGCGGGGGGGCCGTAGATACGCAGTATTTT	CASSFSGGAVDTQYF
14	-	TRBV5-6	TRBJ1-1	many	TGTGCCAGCACGTGGGGCGCAGGGAACACTGAAGCTTTCTTT	CASTWGAGNTEAFF
15	-	TRBV12-3/TRBV12-4	TRBJ1-5	many	TGTGCCAGCAGTTTAGCGAAGGGCCGGACACAGCCCCAGCATTTT	CASSLAKGRTQPQHF
14	-	TRBV5-6	TRBJ1-6	-	TGTGCCAGCAGTCATAGGGGGTCTAGGACACCCCTCCACTTT	CASSHRGSRTPLHF
15	-	TRBV10-3	TRBJ2-6	few	TGTGCCATCAGTGAGGGTCAAACTGGGGCCAACGTCCTGACTTTC	CAISEGQTGANVLTF
13	-	TRBV29-1	TRBJ1-2	few	TGCAGCGTTGAAAGGACCGCCGGTCGACCCTACACCTTC	CSVERTAGRPYTF
14	-	TRBV6-1	TRBJ1-1	-	TGTGCCAGCACAACACTGGGGGTGGGCACTGAAGCTTTCTTT	CASTTLGVGTEAFF
15	-	TRBV10-3	TRBJ2-7	few	TGTGCCATCAGTTCAGTCCAGGGTGCCTCCTACGAGCAGTACTTC	CAISSVQGASYEQYF
15	TRBD1	TRBV24-1	TRBJ2-1	few	TGTGCCACCAGTGATAACGGACAGGGTTACAATGAGCAGTTCTTC	CATSDNGQGYNEQFF
13	-	TRBV19	TRBJ1-5	few	TGTGCCAGTAAGACGGCTGAGGGACAGCCCCAGCATTTT	CASKTAEGQPQHF
11	TRBD2	TRBV2	TRBJ2-7	few	TGTGCCAGCAGTGAAGAGCGGGGCCAGTACTTC	CASSEERGQYF
12	-	TRBV10-3	TRBJ2-3	few	TGTGCCATCAAACAGGGCGCAGATACGCAGTATTTT	CAIKQGADTQYF
13	TRBD1	TRBV5-1	TRBJ2-4	-	TGCGCCAGCAGCTGGGACAGTCAAAACATTCAGTACTTC	CASSWDSQNIQYF
16	-	TRBV12-3/TRBV12-4	TRBJ1-1	few	TGTGCCAGCCGCCAGACCGGGGGCTATATGAACACTGAAGCTTTCTTT	CASRQTGGYMNTEAFF
15	-	TRBV6-1	TRBJ1-5	-	TGTGCCAGCAGTGAAGATGGCAGGGGTAATCAGCCCCAGCATTTT	CASSEDGRGNQPQHF
16	TRBD1	TRBV7-9	TRBJ2-1	few	TGTGCCAGCAGCCAGCCAGGAGGGACAGGGATTGCTGAGCAGTTCTTC	CASSQPGGTGIAEQFF
15	-	TRBV5-1	TRBJ2-2	few	TGCGCCAGCAGCAGCACAGGGGGGGTCCCCGGGGAGCTGTTTTTT	CASSSTGGVPGELFF
15	-	TRBV7-2	TRBJ2-1	-	TGTGCCAGCAGCCCGGAGGGCGGTAATGCTGGTGAGCAGTTCTTC	CASSPEGGNAGEQFF
13	-	TRBV5-6	TRBJ1-1	few	TGTGCCAGCAAGGACTACGGGAGGACTGAAGCTTTCTTT	CASKDYGRTEAFF
14	-	TRBV20-1	TRBJ2-1	few	TGCAGTGCTATCGACACCCTCTCCAACAATGAGCAGTTCTTC	CSAIDTLSNNEQFF
16	TRBD2	TRBV12-3/TRBV12-4	TRBJ2-3	-	TGTGCCAGCAGCCCCCAGGCGGGGGGCCACACAGATACGCAGTATTTT	CASSPQAGGHTDTQYF
14	TRBD2	TRBV10-3	TRBJ2-1	many	TGTGCCATCGGTCCGGGACTAGCGATCAATGAGCAGTTCTTC	CAIGPGLAINEQFF
13	TRBD1	TRBV12-3/TRBV12-4	TRBJ1-1	many	TGTGCCAGCAGGACAACAGGGGGCACTGAAGCTTTCTTT	CASRTTGGTEAFF
15	TRBD2	TRBV7-2	TRBJ2-3	-	TGTGCCAGCAGCTTAGCTAGCGGGAGGGGAGATACGCAGTATTTT	CASSLASGRGDTQYF